These 29 T cell receptor beta chains were sequenced from one sample in a study of preoperative IRX-2 immunotherapy in early breast cancer. This table comes from immunoSEQ multiplex PCR, and its TCRdb copy is limited to in-frame clones, with some not included. The sample consists of tens of thousands of clones, about 95% of them appearing once. This sample's treatment: preoperative locoregional IRX-2 cytokine immunotherapy. The material was tumor tissue, obtained after IRX-2 immunotherapy. Source of these receptors: a human donor with breast cancer.

This clone was picked up one time. V gene TRBV7-2 combines with J gene TRBJ1-1; D possibly corresponds to TRBD1 (5 bases). The CDR3 contains 14 residues. Germline V gene lookup returns CDR1 SGHTA and CDR2 FQGNSA. The germline V and J ends were trimmed by 5 bases and 0 bases, with 10 bases remaining between them. The DNA of the CDR3 is TGTGCCAGCAGCCCGGGGCCATTGAACACTGAAGCTTTCTTT. Its translation: CASSPGPLNTEAFF. The full variable domain, its missing parts supplied by reference TRBV7-2 and TRBJ1-1, is GAGVSQSPSNKVTEKGKDVELRCDPISGHTALYWYRQSLGQGLEFLIYFQGNSAPDKSGLPSDRFSAERTGGSVSTLTIQRTQQEDSAVYLCASSPGPLNTEAFFGQGTRLTVV.

The V and J genes are TRBV4-1 and TRBJ2-5; TRBD2 agrees at 8 bases. The V and J ends lost 4 bases and 5 bases, in that order; junction bases with no gene match: 12. CDR1 is MGHRA, CDR2 YSYEKL, per germline. CDR3 length: 16 residues. The CDR3 sequence: CASSLTGTRFGETQYF. Written as DNA, the CDR3 is TGCGCCAGCAGCCTTACCGGGACTAGGTTCGGGGAGACCCAGTACTTC.

The chain carries TRBV2 and TRBJ1-2; unclear D gene. The CDR3 sequence is 12 residues long. Germline CDR1 SNHLY, CDR2 FYNNEI. V lost 7 bases and J lost 6, with 12 bases in between. CDR3 amino acids: CASIPRLDGYTF. The CDR3 coding sequence is TGTGCCAGCATCCCGCGCCTGGATGGCTACACCTTC.

This rearrangement joins TRBV29-1 to TRBJ2-1; possibly TRBD2 for D (6 bases). Germline V CDR1 and CDR2: SQVTM, ANQGSEA. The CDR3 is 13 amino acids. V was cut by 5 bases and J by 8 bases, with 16 bases left in between. The CDR3 sequence is CSVPSAIWDEQFF. CDR3 bases: TGCAGCGTTCCTAGCGCAATATGGGATGAGCAGTTCTTC.

The chain combines TRBV2 with TRBJ1-4; TRBD1 is a possible D gene (6 bases). V was clipped by 6 bases and J by 0 bases, with 11 bases between them. Germline CDR1 is SNHLY and CDR2 is FYNNEI. This CDR3 region has 15 residues. Written as DNA, the CDR3 is TGTGCCAGCAGCCTACAGGGTACAACTAATGAAAAACTGTTTTTT. Its protein is CASSLQGTTNEKLFF.

The genes are TRBV6-1 and TRBJ2-3; D gene uncertain. The CDR3 contains 14 residues. Germline V gene lookup returns CDR1 MNHNS and CDR2 SASEGT. V lost 3 bases to trimming and J lost 2 bases, with 9 bases between them. CDR3 loop: CASSESRVTDTQYF. CDR3 sequence (DNA): TGTGCCAGCAGTGAGTCTAGAGTCACAGATACGCAGTATTTT.

V usage is TRBV11-2 and J usage is TRBJ2-2, with 9 bases matching TRBD1. This CDR3 is 17 amino acids long. Germline loops: CDR1 SGHAT, CDR2 FQNNGV. V dropped 3 bases and J dropped 3; count of bases not matched to a gene: 8. The CDR3 DNA follows: TGTGCCAGCAGCTTGGATTTCGGGACAGGGTACACCGGGGAGCTGTTTTTT. Its translation is CASSLDFGTGYTGELFF.

The chain employs TRBV28 and TRBJ2-3, with 8 bases matching TRBD2. V shed 6 bases and J 0 bases; nucleotides not matched to a gene: 8. Germline loops: CDR1 MDHEN, CDR2 SYDVKM. This CDR3 region has 16 residues. The CDR3 DNA reads as TGTGCCAGCAGACTGAGACTAGCGCGTAGCACAGATACGCAGTATTTT. This gives the protein CASRLRLARSTDTQYF.

This clone was detected only once. The V call is TRBV18, the J call TRBJ2-1; 9 bases fit TRBD1. The CDR3 contains 14 residues. Germline assignment: CDR1 KGHSH and CDR2 LQKENI. The J segment lost 5 bases and the V segment lost 4 bases, leaving 3 bases of the junction unmatched. This chain's CDR3 is CASSHRGLNNEQFF. In DNA, the CDR3 is TGTGCCAGCTCACACAGGGGGCTAAACAATGAGCAGTTCTTC.

The chain employs TRBV7-5 and TRBJ1-5; TRBD1 is taken as the D call from the table, unchecked against the DNA. TRBV7-5 is a documented pseudogene. The CDR3 is made up of 17 amino acids. CDR3 residues: CVRSLAGDRDVNQPQHF. The CDR3 nucleotides read TGTGTCAGAAGCTTAGCAGGGGACAGGGACGTCAATCAGCCCCAGCATTTT.

V is TRBV10-3 and J is TRBJ1-5, with a possible D match to TRBD1 (6 bases). Germline V CDR1 and CDR2: ENHRY, SYGVKD. The CDR3 runs 16 residues. The V end was cut by 2 bases, the J end by 3 bases, with 14 bases between. CDR3 protein: CAISEQGGQANQPQHF. The CDR3 bases are TGTGCCATCAGTGAGCAAGGGGGGCAGGCCAATCAGCCCCAGCATTTT.

The rearrangement links TRBV14 to TRBJ1-2; D possibly corresponds to TRBD1 (5 bases). The CDR3 totals 13 residues. The V end was cut by 2 bases, the J end by 6 bases, with 10 bases between. CDR1 and CDR2 from the germline V gene are SGHDN and FVKESK. The DNA for the CDR3 is TGTGCCAGCAGCCAATGGCGGACACATGGCTACACCTTC. As protein: CASSQWRTHGYTF.

The chain is built from TRBV18 and TRBJ1-1, with D uncertain. V was shortened by 2 bases and J by 1 base, with 5 bases between the two germline ends. This CDR3 comprises 13 residues. Germline V gives CDR1 KGHSH, CDR2 LQKENI. CDR3 amino acids: CASSPTSNTEAFF. Here the CDR3 DNA reads TGTGCCAGCTCACCAACCTCGAACACTGAAGCTTTCTTT.

The chain uses TRBV2 and TRBJ2-7; the match to TRBD1 covers 9 bases. The CDR3 spans 13 residues. J gave up 4 bases and V 9 bases, and 7 bases lay outside the gene matches. Germline V gene data show CDR1 as SNHLY and CDR2 as FYNNEI. Written as DNA, the CDR3 is TGTGCCAGTGAGGGACAGGGAATTTACGAGCAGTACTTC. It is translated as CASEGQGIYEQYF.

The chain is built from TRBV4-3 and TRBJ2-2; no clear D. V lost 3 bases, J lost 0 bases, and 17 bases lay in between. CDR3 size: 18 residues. Germline V gene lookup returns CDR1 LGHNA and CDR2 YSLEER. The CDR3: CASSQYDPGSANTGELFF. The DNA for the CDR3 is TGCGCCAGCAGCCAGTACGACCCTGGAAGCGCGAACACCGGGGAGCTGTTTTTT.

The chain is built from TRBV10-1 and TRBJ2-7, with 7 nucleotides matching TRBD2. The junction had 6 bases not matched to a gene; V was cut back by 7 bases and J by 0 bases. CDR1 and CDR2 from the germline V gene are WNHNN and SYGVQD (reference sequence). The CDR3 is 14 amino acids. CDR3 loop: CASIAGPSSYEQYF. CDR3 DNA: TGCGCCAGCATAGCGGGTCCGAGCTCCTACGAGCAGTACTTC.

As DNA, the CDR3 is TGCGCCAGCAGCCAAGACCGAGGAGGGACGGGTGAGCAGTACTTC. This encodes CASSQDRGGTGEQYF. This chain links TRBV4-1 with TRBJ2-7; D is possibly TRBD2 (6 bases). Trimming left V 0 bases short and J 7 bases short, with 16 bases between. This CDR3 region has 15 residues. Per germline, CDR1 MGHRA and CDR2 YSYEKL.

The chain recombines TRBV6-5 with TRBJ1-1; no clear D. CDR3 length: 12 residues. Germline V gene sequence: CDR1 MNHEY, CDR2 SVGAGI. V was cut by 6 bases and J by 7 bases, with 12 bases left in between. The CDR3 reads CASRSNWGEAFF. The CDR3 DNA sequence: TGTGCCAGCAGGAGTAATTGGGGTGAAGCTTTCTTT.

The chain carries TRBV7-2 and TRBJ1-2; D is ambiguous. Trimming left V 4 bases short and J 2 bases short, with 14 bases between. CDR3 length equals 15 residues. Per germline, CDR1 SGHTA and CDR2 FQGNSA. CDR3 bases: TGTGCCAGCAGCTCGCAGCCGGTCACAAACTATGGCTACACCTTC. As protein: CASSSQPVTNYGYTF.

The chain employs TRBV4-3 and TRBJ1-2; perhaps TRBD1 as D (6 bases). V lost 0 bases and J lost 4, with 12 bases in between. This CDR3 spans 15 amino acids. Germline lookup yields CDR1 LGHNA and CDR2 YSLEER. CDR3 sequence (DNA): TGCGCCAGCAGCCAAGACAGGGGTATCGGCTATGGCTACACCTTC. Encoded protein: CASSQDRGIGYGYTF.

CDR3 nucleotide sequence: TGCAGCGTTTCGAAAGGGCCGGGAGGGTACGAGCAGTACTTC. It encodes CSVSKGPGGYEQYF. The chain links TRBV29-1 to TRBJ2-7, with 8 bases lining up with TRBD2. J was trimmed by 4 bases and V by 5 bases; bases with no gene match: 10. The CDR3 loop spans 14 amino acids. Germline V CDR1 and CDR2: SQVTM, ANQGSEA.

This clone was seen just once. The gene calls are TRBV2 and TRBJ1-5; D is ambiguous. Germline assignment: CDR1 SNHLY and CDR2 FYNNEI. The CDR3 consists of 17 residues. Trimming shortened V by 8 bases and J by 0 bases, and 20 bases separated the two germline ends. The CDR3 DNA follows: TGTGCCAGCTCCCTGCAAGGGCTCGAGGGTAGCAATCAGCCCCAGCATTTT. Residues: CASSLQGLEGSNQPQHF.

The J gene is TRBJ2-7, the V gene TRBV19; TRBD1 agrees at 7 bases. Germline CDR1 reads LNHDA; CDR2 reads SQIVND (reference sequence). Trimming at V came to 6 bases and at J to 4 bases, leaving 9 bases not matched to a gene. The CDR3 loop spans 14 amino acids. The CDR3 loop is CASRRTGGGYEQYF. CDR3 in DNA: TGTGCCAGTAGGCGGACAGGCGGTGGGTACGAGCAGTACTTC. Drawing the rest from reference TRBV19 and TRBJ2-7, the complete variable domain is DGGITQSPKYLFRKEGQNVTLSCEQNLNHDAMYWYRQDPGQGLRLIYYSQIVNDFQKGDIAEGYSVSREKKESFPLTVTSAQKNPTAFYLCASRRTGGGYEQYFGPGTRLTVT.

V is TRBV18 and J is TRBJ1-3; D unclear. Germline loops: CDR1 KGHSH, CDR2 LQKENI. V was clipped by 3 bases and J by 4 bases, with 13 bases between them. The CDR3 has 15 residues. This CDR3 is CASSPGNRLGNTIYF. CDR3 nucleotide sequence: TGTGCCAGCTCACCGGGGAATCGCCTGGGAAACACCATATATTTT.

This sequence joins TRBV7-8 and TRBJ2-1, with 12 bases aligning to TRBD2. The germline gives CDR1 SGHVS, CDR2 FQNEAQ. The CDR3 consists of 17 residues. The J segment lost 3 bases and the V segment lost 5 bases, leaving 8 bases of the junction unmatched. CDR3 loop: CASSNRTSGNLYNEQFF. CDR3 DNA sequence: TGTGCCAGCAGCAACAGGACTAGCGGGAATCTCTACAATGAGCAGTTCTTC.

J is TRBJ1-3 and V is TRBV14; 7 bases map to TRBD1. Looked up from germline, CDR1 is SGHDN and CDR2 is FVKESK. The CDR3 consists of 18 residues. Losses at the gene ends were 1 base for V and 0 bases for J; bases not matched to a gene: 9. The CDR3: CASSQAMTGTRSGNTIYF. The DNA of the CDR3 is TGTGCCAGCAGCCAAGCCATGACAGGGACCCGCTCTGGAAACACCATATATTTT.

The rearrangement joins TRBV11-2 to TRBJ2-7; possible D gene TRBD1, 5 bases. The CDR3 consists of 13 residues. The germline V gene encodes CDR1 SGHAT and CDR2 FQNNGV. The V and J ends lost 5 bases and 3 bases respectively, with 11 bases between them. The CDR3 DNA sequence: TGTGCCAGCAGCCCAGGGAATTACTACGAGCAGTACTTC. Translation: CASSPGNYYEQYF.

The chain is built from TRBV4-1 and TRBJ2-1; D perhaps matches TRBD1 (5 bases). The CDR3 covers 17 residues. The V end lost 4 bases, the J end lost 4 bases, and 20 bases lay between the germline ends. Germline values: CDR1 MGHRA, CDR2 YSYEKL. CDR3 DNA: TGCGCCAGCAGCCCCCAGACAGCCCCCTCCTGGTACAATGAGCAGTTCTTC. This encodes CASSPQTAPSWYNEQFF.

The V and J genes are TRBV23-1 and TRBJ1-1; D might be TRBD1 (5 bases). TRBV23-1 is treated as an ORF (open reading frame) with a function not yet certain. V gave up 4 bases and J gave up 4 bases, with 13 bases separating them. The CDR3 has 14 amino acids. The CDR3 DNA sequence: TGCGCCAGCAGTCTCCCCGATGGGGGCACTGAAGCTTTCTTT. This sequence encodes CASSLPDGGTEAFF.